This TCR beta chain emerged from a study of T cells in Graves' hyperthyroidism and ophthalmopathy (dated by TCRdb to 2018 to 2020). The study in broad terms: To identify distinguishing TCR V-J signatures, a discovery cohort of around 100 patients was used, comprising 43 with Graves' ophthalmopathy and approximately 58 with stable Graves' hyperthyroidism. Whether ophthalmopathy could be predicted prospectively was tested in an independent validation cohort made up of under 20 hyperthyroidism patients plus 17 patients who later progressed to ophthalmopathy. The 90 or so discovery patients were randomly split 7:3 into training and test sets. Thyroid tissue and blood T-cell repertoires from six or seven Graves' hyperthyroidism patients were also compared in the study. After sampling, hyperthyroidism patients received methimazole starting at 30 mg daily, and ophthalmopathy patients received high-dose intravenous methylprednisolone. The paper reports TCR Vbeta CDR3 sequencing of approximately 140 peripheral blood samples: some 44 ophthalmopathy, under 80 hyperthyroidism and 17 progressor patients. The study at large found these results: In validation, progression to ophthalmopathy was predicted by the model with nearly 71% sensitivity and about 72% specificity, a median of approximately 7.1 months before onset. Ophthalmopathy was separated from stable hyperthyroidism by a 13 V-J signature model, with about 88% sensitivity and approximately 81% specificity obtained in cross-validation and 80%/75% obtained in testing. Most expanded thyroid clonotypes (frequency above 0.001) were also found in blood, which suggests that blood repertoires may mirror thyroid immune responses. Sample size was not statistically predetermined, and investigators were not blinded to group allocation.

The TCR beta CDR3 regions were amplified from the RNA transcripts. The TCR CDR3 was subjected to a first round of RT-PCR using the HTBI primer set and the Qiagen OneStep RT-PCR kit. The libraries were constructed in a second round of multiplex PCR and then size-selected and purified. Libraries were sequenced paired-end with 100 bp reads on an Illumina HiSeq2000. In the authors' own workflow: SOAPnuke was used to process the raw data, removing reads that contained adapters or uncalled bases, had a mean Phred below 15, or lacked an exact match to the constant primer or identifier. COPE v1.2.5 was used to merge the high-quality paired reads, and each unique nucleotide sequence was defined as a clonotype. MiTCR v1.1 was used to align the clonotypes against IMGT TRBV, TRBD and TRBJ reference segments. Analysis was restricted to V-J combinations with a frequency above 0.0001, which covered 99.2% of repertoires. The TCS score was defined as the ratio of F50 (clonal expansion) to E x V (chaos), calculated using BLOSUM62-based TCRdist between CDR3 peptides within each V-J. Welch's t-statistics and random forest reduced fewer than 550 V-J features to under 15, which were used in a naive Bayes classifier (R e1071). The similarity between thyroid and blood repertoires was quantified using the Morisita-Horn index. TCRdb reanalyzed the raw reads on its own, using fastp at Q25 for trimming and MiXCR for clone calling, and kept in-frame beta chains. Identical CDR3 proteins give one entry, which carries the most common genes and DNA. The V and J calls and clone size are TCRdb's, not the authors'. Present in this sample are a few hundred thousand distinct CDR3 sequences, around 45% of which were seen just once. The ten most abundant clones make up 19% of the sample.

Points on this clonotype: Its antigen target is currently unknown. No clone much larger than this one lies a single base away; base qualities are absent.

V lost 2 bases and J lost 2 bases; the stretch between them is 15 bases long. The cysteine opens and the phenylalanine closes a CDR3 of 16 amino acids. The kept DNA is CDR3 alone, 48 bases in frame from the first base. In the germline V gene, CDR1 corresponds to SGHTA and CDR2 to FQGNSA. Any patient with an uncontrolled infection, another autoimmune disease, pregnancy or lactation was excluded. Diagnoses relied on clinical symptoms, serum thyroxine and TRAb, thyroid ultrasound and orbital computed tomography. Total RNA was extracted using Trizol reagent, and RNA quality was assessed on an Agilent 2100 Bioanalyzer.

Rearrangement joined TRBV7-2 to TRBJ2-5; matching of 5 bases hints at TRBD1 as the D gene. This TCR was recovered from an adult woman with Graves' disease, either hyperthyroidism or ophthalmopathy (not recorded which). The sample comprised peripheral blood or thyroid tissue (not recorded which). In nucleotides, the sequence is TGTGCCAGCAGCTTAATGGCAGGGCAGCCACAAGAGACCCAGTACTTC. It codes for CASSLMAGQPQETQYF.